The clone carrying this T cell receptor (beta chain) was observed a handful of times. The target antigen is unknown. A single record per CDR3 protein comes from TCRdb applying MiXCR to the reads. Of fewer than 200,000 distinct CDR3 sequences in the sample, approximately 19% are singletons; the top ten hold 2.9%. The data were obtained in a study of T cell repertoires in cytomegalovirus infection. Study at large: Based on public TCR beta signatures, there were indications of CMV infection and of a matching HLA type. Whole-study results and caveats: Across the ex vivo response, the dominant clonotypes were HLA-C-restricted CMV-specific TCR beta clonotypes. There were carriers of CMV plus the relevant HLA, and cumulative public TCR beta family frequency identified them.

The CDR3 covers 13 residues. Trimming stripped 4 bases from V and 1 base from J, with 8 bases between. The germline V gene encodes CDR1 SGHRS and CDR2 YFSETQ. The clonotype was recovered from a human donor in good health (CMV status not recorded). Some clones in this sample may be carry-over from other donors' samples. The J gene is TRBJ1-1, the V gene TRBV5-1, with D unclear. Material for sequencing was PBMCs. This CDR3 is CASSRPTNTEAFF. The CDR3, as DNA: TGCGCCAGCAGCAGACCTACGAACACTGAAGCTTTCTTT.